The source of this TCR beta chain is a study of T cell repertoires in cytomegalovirus infection. Overall study: CMV infection together with matching HLA type was indicated by public TCR beta signatures. Whole-study findings and limits: In two of eight donors, the top clonotype was HLA-C-restricted CMV-specific.

The CDR3 has 12 residues. Per germline, CDR1 SEHNR and CDR2 FQNEAQ (reference sequence). V was shortened by 5 bases and J by 1 base, with 6 bases between the two germline ends. TCRdb reanalysed the reads using MiXCR and keeps one entry per CDR3 protein. The sample carries 650,000 to 850,000 distinct CDR3 sequences, roughly 29% recorded once. A few counts support this clonotype. Its specificity is not known. This clonotype was obtained from a human donor in good health (CMV status not recorded). Some clones in this sample may be carry-over from other donors' samples. The chain joins TRBV7-9 to TRBJ2-7, with D perhaps TRBD1 (6 bases). This specimen consisted of cultured CD8+ T cells from PBMCs, obtained from culture after CMV antigen stimulation. The CDR3 here is CASSTGSYEQYV. For the CDR3, the DNA is TGTGCCAGCAGCACAGGGTCCTACGAGCAGTACGTC.